This T cell receptor beta chain came from a study of blood T cells in healthy people across ages. Combining a sample-barcoded 5' primer with a J-beta primer mix, a second PCR ran for about 7 to 11 cycles. TCRdb reprocessed the 5' RACE reads with MiXCR, giving one entry per CDR3 protein. The sample includes 600,000 to 1,000,000 distinct CDR3 sequences, roughly 25% of them seen just once. Unmatched junction bases numbered 6, after V lost 5 bases and J lost 8 bases. The CDR3 extends over 14 amino acids. Germline CDR1 DFQATT, CDR2 SNEGSKA (reference sequence). This same sample was also taken into another study, of T cells of mothers and their children.

J is TRBJ2-1 and V is TRBV20-1; TRBD2 aligns across 13 bases. This receptor was identified in a boy between 10 and 17 years old in good health. The sample comprised blood. The CDR3 loop is CSAPLAGGPDEQFF. The CDR3 DNA is TGCAGTGCTCCACTAGCGGGGGGGCCCGATGAGCAGTTCTTC.